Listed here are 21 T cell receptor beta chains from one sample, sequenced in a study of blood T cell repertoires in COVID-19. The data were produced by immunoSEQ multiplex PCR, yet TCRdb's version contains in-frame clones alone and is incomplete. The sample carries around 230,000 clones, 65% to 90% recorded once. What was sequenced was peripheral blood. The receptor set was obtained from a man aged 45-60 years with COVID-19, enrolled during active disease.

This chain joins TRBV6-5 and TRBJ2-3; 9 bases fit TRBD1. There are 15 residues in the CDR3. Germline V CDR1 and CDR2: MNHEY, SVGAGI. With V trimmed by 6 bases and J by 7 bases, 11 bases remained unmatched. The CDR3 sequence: CASSRTGGAWNTQYF. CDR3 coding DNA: TGTGCCAGCAGCCGTACAGGGGGCGCATGGAATACGCAGTATTTT.

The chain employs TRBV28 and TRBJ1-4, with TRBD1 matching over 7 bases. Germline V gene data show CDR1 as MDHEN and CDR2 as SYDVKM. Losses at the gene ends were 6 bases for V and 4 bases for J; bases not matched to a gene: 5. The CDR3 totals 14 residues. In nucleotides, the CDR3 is TGTGCCAGCAGCACCGGGACAGTTAATGAAAAACTGTTTTTT. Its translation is CASSTGTVNEKLFF. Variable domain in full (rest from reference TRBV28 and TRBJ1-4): DVKVTQSSRYLVKRTGEKVFLECVQDMDHENMFWYRQDPGLGLRLIYFSYDVKMKEKGDIPEGYSVSREKKERFSLILESASTNQTSMYLCASSTGTVNEKLFFGSGTQLSVL.

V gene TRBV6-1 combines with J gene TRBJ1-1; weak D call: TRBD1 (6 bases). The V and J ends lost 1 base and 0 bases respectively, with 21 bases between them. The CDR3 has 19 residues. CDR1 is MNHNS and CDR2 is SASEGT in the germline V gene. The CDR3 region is CASSEGGEGFRGMNTEAFF. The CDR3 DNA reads TGTGCCAGCAGTGAAGGGGGAGAGGGTTTTAGGGGGATGAACACTGAAGCTTTCTTT.

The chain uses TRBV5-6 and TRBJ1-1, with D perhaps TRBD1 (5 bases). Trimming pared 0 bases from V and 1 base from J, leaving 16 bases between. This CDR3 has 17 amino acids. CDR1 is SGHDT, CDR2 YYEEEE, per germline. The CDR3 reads CASSLGGGVLSNTEAFF. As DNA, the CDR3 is TGTGCCAGCAGCTTGGGGGGGGGAGTCCTCTCGAACACTGAAGCTTTCTTT.

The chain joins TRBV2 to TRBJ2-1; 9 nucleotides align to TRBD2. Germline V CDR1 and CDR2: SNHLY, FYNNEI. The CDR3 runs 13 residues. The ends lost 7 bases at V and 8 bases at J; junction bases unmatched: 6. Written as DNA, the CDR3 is TGTGCCAGCACGCCGGGACTAGCCCATGAGCAGTTCTTC. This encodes CASTPGLAHEQFF. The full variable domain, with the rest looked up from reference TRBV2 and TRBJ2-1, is EPEVTQTPSHQVTQMGQEVILRCVPISNHLYFYWYRQILGQKVEFLVSFYNNEISEKSEIFDDQFSVERPDGSNFTLKIRSTKLEDSAMYFCASTPGLAHEQFFGPGTRLTVL.

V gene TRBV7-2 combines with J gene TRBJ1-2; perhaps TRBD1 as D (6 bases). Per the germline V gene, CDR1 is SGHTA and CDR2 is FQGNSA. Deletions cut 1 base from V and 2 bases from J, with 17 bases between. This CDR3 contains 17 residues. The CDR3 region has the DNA TGTGCCAGCAGCTTAGATTCTTTCACAGGGCTGAACTATGGCTACACCTTC. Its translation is CASSLDSFTGLNYGYTF.

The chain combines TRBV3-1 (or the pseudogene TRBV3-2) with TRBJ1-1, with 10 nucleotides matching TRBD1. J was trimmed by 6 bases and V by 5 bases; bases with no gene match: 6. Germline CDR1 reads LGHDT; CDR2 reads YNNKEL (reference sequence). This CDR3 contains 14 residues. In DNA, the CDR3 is TGTGCCAGCAGCTCCCGGGACAGGGGTTCTGAAGCTTTCTTT. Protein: CASSSRDRGSEAFF.

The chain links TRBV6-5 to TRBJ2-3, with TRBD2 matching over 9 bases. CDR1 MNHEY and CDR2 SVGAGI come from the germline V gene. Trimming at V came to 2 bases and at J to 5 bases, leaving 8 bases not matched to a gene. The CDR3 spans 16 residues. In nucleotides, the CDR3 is TGTGCCAGCAGTTACATGGTAGCGGGGGCGGGAGATACGCAGTATTTT. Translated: CASSYMVAGAGDTQYF.

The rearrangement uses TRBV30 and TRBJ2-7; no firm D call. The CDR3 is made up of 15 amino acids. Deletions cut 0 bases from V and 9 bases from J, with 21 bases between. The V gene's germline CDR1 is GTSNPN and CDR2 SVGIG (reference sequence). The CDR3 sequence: CAWSVRWPASERQYF. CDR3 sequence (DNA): TGTGCCTGGAGTGTACGTTGGCCTGCATCCGAGCGGCAGTACTTC.

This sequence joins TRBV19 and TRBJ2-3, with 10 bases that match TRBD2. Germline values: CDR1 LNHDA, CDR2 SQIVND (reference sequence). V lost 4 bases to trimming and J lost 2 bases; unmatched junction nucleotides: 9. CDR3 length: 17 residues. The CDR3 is CASSRGIAGGYTDTQYF. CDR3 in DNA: TGTGCCAGTAGTAGAGGGATAGCGGGGGGATACACAGATACGCAGTATTTT.

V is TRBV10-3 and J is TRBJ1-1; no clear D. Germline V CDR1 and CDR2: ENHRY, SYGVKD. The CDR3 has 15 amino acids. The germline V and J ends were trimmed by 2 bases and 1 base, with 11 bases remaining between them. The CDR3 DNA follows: TGTGCCATCAGTGAGGCCTCTGCTAGGAACACTGAAGCTTTCTTT. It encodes CAISEASARNTEAFF.

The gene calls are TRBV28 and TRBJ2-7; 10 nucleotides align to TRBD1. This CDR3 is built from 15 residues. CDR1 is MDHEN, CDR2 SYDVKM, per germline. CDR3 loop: CAAWARRDRGNEQYF. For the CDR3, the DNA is TGTGCAGCCTGGGCGCGACGGGACAGGGGTAACGAGCAGTACTTC.

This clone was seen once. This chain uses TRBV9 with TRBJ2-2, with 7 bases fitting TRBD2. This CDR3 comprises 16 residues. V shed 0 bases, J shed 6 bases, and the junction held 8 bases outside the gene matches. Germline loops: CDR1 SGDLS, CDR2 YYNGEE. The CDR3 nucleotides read TGTGCCAGCAGCGTAGGAGCGGGGATAGGGGCCGGGGAGCTGTTTTTT. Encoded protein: CASSVGAGIGAGELFF.

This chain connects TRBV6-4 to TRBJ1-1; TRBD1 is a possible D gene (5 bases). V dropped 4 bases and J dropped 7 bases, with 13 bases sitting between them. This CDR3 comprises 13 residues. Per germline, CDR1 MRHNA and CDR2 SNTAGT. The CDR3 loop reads CASSAQERGEAFF. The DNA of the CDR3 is TGTGCCAGCAGTGCCCAAGAAAGGGGTGAAGCTTTCTTT.

CDR3 region: CATGTGPYEQYF. Here the CDR3 DNA reads TGTGCCACGGGGACAGGACCCTACGAGCAGTACTTC. The V call is TRBV6-5, the J call TRBJ2-7; 8 bases agree with TRBD1. Trimming cost V 10 bases and J 2 bases; bases outside gene matches: 4. Germline loops: CDR1 MNHEY, CDR2 SVGAGI. This CDR3 has 12 amino acids.

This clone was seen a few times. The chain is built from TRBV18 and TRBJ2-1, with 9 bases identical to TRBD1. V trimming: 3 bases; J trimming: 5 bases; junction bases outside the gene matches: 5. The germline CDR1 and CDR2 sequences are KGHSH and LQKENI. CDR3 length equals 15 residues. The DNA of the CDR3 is TGTGCCAGCTCACCGGGACAGGGCAAGGACAATGAGCAGTTCTTC. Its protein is CASSPGQGKDNEQFF.

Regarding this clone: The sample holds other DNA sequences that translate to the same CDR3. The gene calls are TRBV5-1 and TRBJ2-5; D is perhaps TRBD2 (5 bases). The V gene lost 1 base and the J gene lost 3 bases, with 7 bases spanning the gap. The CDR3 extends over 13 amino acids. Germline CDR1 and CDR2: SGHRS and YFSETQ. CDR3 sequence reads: CASSLLGEETQYF. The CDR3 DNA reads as TGCGCCAGCAGCTTGTTGGGAGAAGAGACCCAGTACTTC.

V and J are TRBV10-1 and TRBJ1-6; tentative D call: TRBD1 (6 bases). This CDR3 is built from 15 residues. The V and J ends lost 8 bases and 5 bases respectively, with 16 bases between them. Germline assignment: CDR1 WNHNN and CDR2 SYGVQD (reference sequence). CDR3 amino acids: CASYRSPGDNSPLHF. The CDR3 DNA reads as TGCGCCAGCTACCGTTCCCCAGGGGATAATTCACCCCTCCACTTT.

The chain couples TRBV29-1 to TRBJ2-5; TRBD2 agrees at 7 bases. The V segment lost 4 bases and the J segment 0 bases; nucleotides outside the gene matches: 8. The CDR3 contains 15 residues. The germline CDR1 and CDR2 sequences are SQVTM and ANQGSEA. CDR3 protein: CSVVPLADYQETQYF. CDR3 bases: TGCAGCGTTGTCCCGCTAGCGGATTACCAAGAGACCCAGTACTTC.

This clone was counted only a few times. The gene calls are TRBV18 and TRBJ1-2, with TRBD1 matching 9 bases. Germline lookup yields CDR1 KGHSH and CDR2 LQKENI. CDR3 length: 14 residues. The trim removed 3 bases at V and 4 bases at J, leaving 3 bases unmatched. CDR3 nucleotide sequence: TGTGCCAGCTCACCGGGACAGGGTCCCTATGGCTACACCTTC. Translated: CASSPGQGPYGYTF.

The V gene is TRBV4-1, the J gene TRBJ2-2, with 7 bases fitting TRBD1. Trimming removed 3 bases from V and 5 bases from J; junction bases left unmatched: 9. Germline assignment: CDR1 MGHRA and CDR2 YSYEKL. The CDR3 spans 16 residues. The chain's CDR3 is CASSHHPQGTTGELFF. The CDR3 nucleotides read TGCGCCAGCAGCCACCATCCACAGGGGACGACCGGGGAGCTGTTTTTT.